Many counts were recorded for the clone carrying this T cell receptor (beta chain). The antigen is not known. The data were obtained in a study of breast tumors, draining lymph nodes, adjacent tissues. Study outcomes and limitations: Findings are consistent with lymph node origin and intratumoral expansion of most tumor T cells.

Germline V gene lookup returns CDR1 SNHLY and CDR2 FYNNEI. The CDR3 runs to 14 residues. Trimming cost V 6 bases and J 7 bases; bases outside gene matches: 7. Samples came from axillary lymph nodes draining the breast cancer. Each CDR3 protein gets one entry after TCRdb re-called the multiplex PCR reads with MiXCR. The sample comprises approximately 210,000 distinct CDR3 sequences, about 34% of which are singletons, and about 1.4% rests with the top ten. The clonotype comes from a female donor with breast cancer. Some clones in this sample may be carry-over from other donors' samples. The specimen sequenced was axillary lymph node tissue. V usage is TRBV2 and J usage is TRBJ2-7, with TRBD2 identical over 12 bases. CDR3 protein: CASRRLAGVGEQYF. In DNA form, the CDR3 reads TGTGCCAGCAGAAGACTAGCGGGAGTTGGGGAGCAGTACTTC.